One sample yielded the 18 T cell receptor beta chains listed below, sequenced in a study of T cells in Graves' hyperthyroidism and ophthalmopathy. There were TCR beta CDR3 regions amplified from RNA transcripts. The TCR CDR3 first-round RT-PCR relied on the HTBI primer set. Each CDR3 protein is one row after TCRdb ran MiXCR on the multiplex PCR reads. The sample lists roughly 500,000 distinct CDR3 sequences, 46% seen once, with about 45% in the top ten. Material for sequencing was peripheral blood or thyroid tissue (not recorded which). All receptors come from an adult woman with Graves' disease, either hyperthyroidism or ophthalmopathy (not recorded which).

The rearrangement uses TRBV4-2 and TRBJ1-1, with unresolved D. Deletions cut 4 bases from V and 4 bases from J, with 16 bases between. The V gene's germline CDR1 is LGHNA and CDR2 YNFKEQ. The CDR3 has 15 amino acids. The CDR3 sequence: CASSPQRLIGTEAFF. The CDR3 region has the DNA TGTGCCAGCAGCCCCCAGAGGTTGATCGGCACTGAAGCTTTCTTT.

This chain links TRBV29-1 with TRBJ2-7; 8 bases fit TRBD1. The CDR3 contains 14 residues. V was pared by 4 bases and J by 4 bases, with 9 bases of the junction left unmatched. From germline, CDR1 is SQVTM and CDR2 ANQGSEA. CDR3 loop: CSVVTGVGGYEQYF. The CDR3 nucleotides read TGCAGCGTTGTGACAGGGGTCGGAGGTTACGAGCAGTACTTC.

This rearrangement joins TRBV7-2 to TRBJ1-1; D unclear. Deletions cut 0 bases from V and 1 base from J, with 12 bases between. The CDR3 is made up of 16 amino acids. Germline CDR1 is SGHTA and CDR2 is FQGNSA. The CDR3 bases are TGTGCCAGCAGCTTAGCTGGGCCGAGGGAGAACACTGAAGCTTTCTTT. Its translation is CASSLAGPRENTEAFF. Using reference TRBV7-2 and TRBJ1-1 for the parts outside the CDR3, the full variable domain is GAGVSQSPSNKVTEKGKDVELRCDPISGHTALYWYRQSLGQGLEFLIYFQGNSAPDKSGLPSDRFSAERTGGSVSTLTIQRTQQEDSAVYLCASSLAGPRENTEAFFGQGTRLTVV.

This clonotype was picked up many times. The chain recombines TRBV13 with TRBJ2-7; 9 bases map to TRBD2. Germline V CDR1 and CDR2: PRHDT, FYEKMQ (reference sequence). After removal of 7 bases from V and 2 bases from J, the junction contained 3 bases not matched to a gene. The CDR3 length is 13 residues. The CDR3 DNA reads TGTGCCAGCAAGACTAGCGGAGCCTACGAGCAGTACTTC. It yields the protein CASKTSGAYEQYF. The full variable domain, completed using reference TRBV13 and TRBJ2-7, is AAGVIQSPRHLIKEKRETATLKCYPIPRHDTVYWYQQGPGQDPQFLISFYEKMQSDKGSIPDRFSAQQFSDYHSELNMSSLELGDSALYFCASKTSGAYEQYFGPGTRLTVT.

The V call is TRBV7-3, the J call TRBJ1-1, with D possibly being TRBD1 (5 bases). CDR1 is SGHTA, CDR2 FQGTGA, per germline. V shed 4 bases and J shed 2 bases, with 14 bases lying between them. The CDR3 is 15 residues long. The CDR3 protein is CASSWAGGGNTEAFF. The CDR3 region has the DNA TGTGCCAGCAGCTGGGCCGGGGGGGGAAACACTGAAGCTTTCTTT.

With regard to this clonotype: This could be a read error, since a much larger clone is one nucleotide away. V is TRBV5-1 and J is TRBJ2-5; D is uncertain. Germline CDR1 reads SGHRS; CDR2 reads YFSETQ. The CDR3 has 14 amino acids. With 1 base removed from V and 5 bases from J, the gap between germline ends came to 12 bases. The chain's CDR3 is CASSLFGCVETQYF. As DNA, the CDR3 is TGCGCCAGCAGCTTGTTTGGTTGTGTGGAGACCCAGTACTTC.

The chain recombines TRBV20-1 with TRBJ2-7, with D maybe TRBD2 (6 bases). V was pared by 1 base and J by 5 bases, with 24 bases between. CDR3 size: 17 residues. Per germline, CDR1 DFQATT and CDR2 SNEGSKA (reference sequence). This CDR3 is CSARGPLRRVREHEQYF. In DNA, the CDR3 is TGCAGTGCTAGAGGCCCCCTCCGAAGGGTTCGGGAGCACGAGCAGTACTTC.

This clonotype has at least ten counts. The chain has TRBV19 and TRBJ1-5, with a tentative D call TRBD1 (6 bases). The V end was cut by 8 bases, the J end by 0 bases, with 14 bases between. Germline CDR1 LNHDA, CDR2 SQIVND (reference sequence). The CDR3 spans 15 residues. CDR3 DNA: TGTGCCAGTGGGACATCCAGTTATAGCAATCAGCCCCAGCATTTT. Its protein is CASGTSSYSNQPQHF.

The gene calls are TRBV11-3 and TRBJ2-3; the D call may be TRBD1 or TRBD2 (5 bases each). Trimming took off 5 bases at V and 0 bases at J, with 9 bases between the two ends. This CDR3 is built from 14 residues. From germline, CDR1 is SGHNT and CDR2 YENEEA. The CDR3 here is CASSRDQSTDTQYF. For the CDR3, the DNA is TGTGCCAGCAGCCGGGACCAAAGCACAGATACGCAGTATTTT.

The chain is built from TRBV10-2 and TRBJ2-5; 9 positions match TRBD2. V trimming: 7 bases; J trimming: 2 bases; junction bases outside the gene matches: 11. This CDR3 is 16 amino acids long. Germline CDR1 is WSHSY and CDR2 is SAAADI. The DNA for the CDR3 is TGCGCCAGCACCCGGACTAGCGCAAACCAACAAGAGACCCAGTACTTC. It codes for CASTRTSANQQETQYF.

This clonotype has a handful of counts. This chain uses TRBV29-1 with TRBJ2-1, with 10 bases matching TRBD2. This CDR3 is 14 amino acids long. Per the germline V gene, CDR1 is SQVTM and CDR2 is ANQGSEA. Germline trimming cut 8 bases from V and 4 bases from J; bases unmatched to any gene: 8. The CDR3 DNA reads as TGCAGCAGTAAAGCGGGAGGGGGATACAATGAGCAGTTCTTC. It translates to CSSKAGGGYNEQFF.

The chain couples TRBV15 to TRBJ2-6; D assignment may be TRBD1 or TRBD2 (5 bases each). The CDR3 runs to 17 residues. Trimming removed 4 bases at V and 2 bases at J, with 15 bases between. Germline V lookup: CDR1 LNHNV, CDR2 YYDKDF (reference sequence). CDR3 loop: CATSKGFGTPGANVLTF. The CDR3 region has the DNA TGTGCCACCAGCAAGGGATTTGGGACCCCTGGGGCCAACGTCCTGACTTTC.

This rearrangement joins TRBV19 to TRBJ1-2; 9 bases match TRBD1. Germline V gives CDR1 LNHDA, CDR2 SQIVND (reference sequence). CDR3 size: 14 residues. V trimming: 6 bases; J trimming: 8 bases; junction bases outside the gene matches: 10. The CDR3: CASRFARQGGGYTF. CDR3 DNA sequence: TGTGCCAGTAGGTTTGCGAGACAGGGGGGAGGCTACACCTTC. The full variable domain, completed using reference TRBV19 and TRBJ1-2, is DGGITQSPKYLFRKEGQNVTLSCEQNLNHDAMYWYRQDPGQGLRLIYYSQIVNDFQKGDIAEGYSVSREKKESFPLTVTSAQKNPTAFYLCASRFARQGGGYTFGSGTRLTVV.

The rearrangement links TRBV27 to TRBJ1-1; D perhaps matches TRBD1 (5 bases). The CDR3 is 14 amino acids. V lost 6 bases and J 3 bases, leaving 14 bases between the germline ends. CDR1 is MNHEY, CDR2 SMNVEV, per germline (reference sequence). The CDR3 coding sequence is TGTGCCAGCAGGGACCCAGGAGGGGACACTGAAGCTTTCTTT. This translates into CASRDPGGDTEAFF.

This clonotype has more than one count but fewer than ten. CDR3 nucleotide sequence: TGTGCCACTGATGAGGCGAACACTGAAGCTTTCTTT. It codes for CATDEANTEAFF. V usage is TRBV10-3 and J usage is TRBJ1-1; D not resolved. There are 12 residues in the CDR3. Deletions cut 10 bases from V and 1 base from J, with 10 bases between. Per the germline V gene, CDR1 is ENHRY and CDR2 is SYGVKD.

J is TRBJ1-6 and V is TRBV7-6; the D gene is possibly TRBD1 (5 bases). The V and J ends lost 5 bases and 7 bases respectively, with 12 bases between them. This CDR3 has 14 residues. Germline V gene data show CDR1 as SGHVS and CDR2 as FNYEAQ. CDR3 loop: CASSAGPINSPLHF. As DNA, the CDR3 is TGTGCCAGCAGCGCGGGACCGATAAATTCACCCCTCCACTTT.

This clonotype has a single count. The chain uses TRBV10-3 and TRBJ1-3, with TRBD1 matching over 8 bases. Germline assignment: CDR1 ENHRY and CDR2 SYGVKD. CDR3 size: 13 residues. Trimming removed 5 bases from V and 8 bases from J; junction bases left unmatched: 5. CDR3 bases: TGTGCCATCAGTCGGACAGGGTCGGACACCATATATTTT. This encodes CAISRTGSDTIYF.

This clonotype was observed at least ten times. V usage is TRBV7-9 and J usage is TRBJ1-4, with TRBD1 matching 7 bases. The CDR3 totals 18 residues. V lost 2 bases, J lost 1 base, and 10 bases stayed unmatched. The germline V gene has CDR1 SEHNR and CDR2 FQNEAQ (reference sequence). This CDR3 reads CASSLKTGRTGTNEKLFF. The CDR3 DNA reads as TGTGCCAGCAGCTTAAAGACAGGGCGTACAGGAACTAATGAAAAACTGTTTTTT. Full variable domain (remainder filled in from reference TRBV7-9 and TRBJ1-4): DTGVSQNPRHKITKRGQNVTFRCDPISEHNRLYWYRQTLGQGPEFLTYFQNEAQLEKSRLLSDRFSAERPKGSFSTLEIQRTEQGDSAMYLCASSLKTGRTGTNEKLFFGSGTQLSVL.